These T cell receptor beta chains were read from a single sample in a study of neurological immune-mediated disorders. TCRdb re-derived calls from the 5' RACE reads in MiXCR, one entry per CDR3 protein. The sample holds 75,000 to 95,000 distinct CDR3 sequences, approximately 17% seen once. Sequencing was done on a sample of PBMCs. The receptors here all came from a woman in her forties in good health. Both conserved end residues are trimmed from each CDR3. The D gene is left open where the match is weak.

d_gene | v_gene | CDR3aa
TRBD1 | TRBV7-8 | ASSTTGGTGNTIY
TRBD1 | TRBV10-3 | AIGQGMGEKLF
TRBD1 | TRBV7-2 | ASSSGTGRETQY
. | TRBV6-5 | ASSVGHPTSEAF
. | TRBV10-3 | AISEPGLDYGYT
. | TRBV7-9 | ASSLSNQPQH
. | TRBV5-1 | ASSREGLNSPLH
TRBD1 | TRBV20-1 | SASEGALGTYEQY
TRBD2 | TRBV5-1 | ASGASGGGQETQY
TRBD2 | TRBV18 | ASSLIGTSGGLNIQY
TRBD2 | TRBV7-2 | ASSLEAGGRETQY
. | TRBV7-2 | ASSSAHRDNGWNSNQPQH
TRBD1 | TRBV10-3 | AISSGQGNNEQF
. | TRBV7-8 | ASSLSGDQPQH
. | TRBV20-1 | SASERGSMGNTIY
. | TRBV20-1 | SAPSSYGGELF
. | TRBV6-5 | ASRETGRLNYGYT
. | TRBV12-3/TRBV12-4 | ASSLEVLYGYT
. | TRBV24-1 | ATTGLRTGELF
. | TRBV20-1 | SARCNRHNQPQH
TRBD1 | TRBV6-1 | ASSAWTGSSSPLH
. | TRBV20-1 | SAQTASNTEAF
TRBD2 | TRBV5-1 | ASSFAAGEKDTQY
TRBD1 | TRBV7-2 | ASSFNPGQGGKLF
TRBD1 | TRBV7-8 | ASRGDRLNTGELF
. | TRBV29-1 | SITQGPETQY
. | TRBV28 | ASSLGGEGTEAF
TRBD1 | TRBV20-1 | SAPGQGAYRGPDTQY
. | TRBV21-1 | ASRGGGPHCSPTGELF
. | TRBV20-1 | SAPGGLVNTDTQY
. | TRBV5-1 | ASNGQLNTEAF
. | TRBV5-1 | ASSLDGDSNQPQH
. | TRBV5-6 | ASSPLEGPSTDTQY
. | TRBV2 | ASRPGASGANVLT
. | TRBV5-1 | ASSLDSRLAYNEQF
TRBD1 | TRBV10-1 | ASSELPGQGYRTEAF
. | TRBV10-3 | AISDWTLYEQY
TRBD2 | TRBV27 | ASSPGTTSYNEQF
TRBD2 | TRBV29-1 | SVPAGGTEDYNER
TRBD2 | TRBV9 | ASSVASLAGAPGEQF
. | TRBV13 | ASSAGTLRAPGVPQY
. | TRBV7-6 | ASSLEEGQTQY
. | TRBV5-1 | ASSLTDSYEQY
. | TRBV7-2 | ASRGGSLNTEAF